This TCR beta chain was sequenced for a study of cytomegalovirus exposure and HLA in healthy donors. Study-level points and caveats: The presence/absence work took it that sequencing depth was about the same across donors. It was reported in a later analysis that an Asian-associated ancestry cluster showed fewer N-insertions than the approximately 670-donor mean.

Both 60 Vbeta primers and 13 Jbeta primers went into the PCR. Per the original methods: About 10 million shared chains were among the approximately 76 million unique TCR beta chains that a later analysis counted. This table comes from immunoSEQ multiplex PCR, and its TCRdb copy is limited to in-frame clones, with some not included. V, J and clone size are those of that table, while D and trimming were read from the DNA. The data contain about 210,000 clones, 82% of them singletons. V gave up 1 base and J gave up 6 bases, with 10 bases separating them. CDR1 and CDR2 from the germline V gene are SGHRS and YFSETQ. The CDR3 covers 14 residues. About this clone itself: Its antigen remains unidentified.

Samples came from healthy bone marrow donors. Sequenced input: PBMCs. The V call is TRBV5-1, the J call TRBJ2-2; D is possibly TRBD1 (5 bases). The receptor was isolated from a man aged 40-49 years in good health and CMV-seropositive. As DNA, the CDR3 is TGCGCCAGCAGCTTGACAGGCCTTTCCGGGGAGCTGTTTTTT. As protein: CASSLTGLSGELFF.